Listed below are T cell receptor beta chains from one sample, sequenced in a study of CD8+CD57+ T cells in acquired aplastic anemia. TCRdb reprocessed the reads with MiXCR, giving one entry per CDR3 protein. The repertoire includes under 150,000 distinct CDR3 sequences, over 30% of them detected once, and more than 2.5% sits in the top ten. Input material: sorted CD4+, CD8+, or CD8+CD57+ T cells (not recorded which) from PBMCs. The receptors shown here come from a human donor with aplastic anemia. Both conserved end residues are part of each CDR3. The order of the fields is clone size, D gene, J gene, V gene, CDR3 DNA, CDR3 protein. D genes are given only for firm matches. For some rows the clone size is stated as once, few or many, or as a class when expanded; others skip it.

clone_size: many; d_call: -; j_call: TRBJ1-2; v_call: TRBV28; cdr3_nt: TGTGCCAGCAGTAATAAGGCGGGCTACACCTTC; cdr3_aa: CASSNKAGYTF
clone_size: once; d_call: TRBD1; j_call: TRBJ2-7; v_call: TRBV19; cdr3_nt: TGTGCCAGTAGGCCCGGGACAGGGGACCACGAGCAGTACTTC; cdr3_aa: CASRPGTGDHEQYF
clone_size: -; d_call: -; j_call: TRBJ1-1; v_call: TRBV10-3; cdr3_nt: TGTGCCATCAGTGAGGGTAGCGGGAGCACAGAAGCTTTCTTT; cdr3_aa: CAISEGSGSTEAFF
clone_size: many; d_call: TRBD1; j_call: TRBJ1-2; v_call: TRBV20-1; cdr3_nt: TGCATCGGGGACAGCTATAACAACTATGGCTACACCTTC; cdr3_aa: CIGDSYNNYGYTF
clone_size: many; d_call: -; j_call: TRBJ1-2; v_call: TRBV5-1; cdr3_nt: TGCGCCAGCAGCGATGACACAATCTATGGCTACACCTTC; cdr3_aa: CASSDDTIYGYTF
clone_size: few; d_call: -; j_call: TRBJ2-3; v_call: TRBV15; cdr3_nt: TGTGCCACCAGTCGGAGGCGGATGCCCACAGATACGCAGTATTTT; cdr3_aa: CATSRRRMPTDTQYF
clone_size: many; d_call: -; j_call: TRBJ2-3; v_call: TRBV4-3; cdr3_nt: TGCGCCAGCAGCCAACCTCCAGGAGGCGCGCAGTATTTT; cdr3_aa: CASSQPPGGAQYF
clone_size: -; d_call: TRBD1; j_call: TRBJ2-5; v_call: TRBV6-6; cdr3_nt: TGTGCCAGCAGCAGGGGGATTCAAGAGACCCAGTACTTC; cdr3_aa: CASSRGIQETQYF
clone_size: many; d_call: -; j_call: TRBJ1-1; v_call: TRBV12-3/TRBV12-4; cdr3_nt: TGTGCCAGCAGTTTCAGGGGAGGAAACACTGAAGCTTTCTTT; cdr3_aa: CASSFRGGNTEAFF
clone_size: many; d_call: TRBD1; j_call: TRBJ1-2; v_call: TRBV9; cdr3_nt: TGTGCCAGCAGCGTAGGGGGGACAGGGTTAAACTATGGCTACACCTTC; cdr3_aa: CASSVGGTGLNYGYTF
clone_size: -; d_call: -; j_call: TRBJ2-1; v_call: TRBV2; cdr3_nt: TGTGCCAGCAGCCGGATAGCGAGAAGCTCCTACAATGAGCAGTTCTTC; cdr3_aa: CASSRIARSSYNEQFF
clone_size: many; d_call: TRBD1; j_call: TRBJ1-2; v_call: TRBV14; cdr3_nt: TGTGCCAGCAGCCGAACCAGGACAGGGGTTGGCTACACCTTC; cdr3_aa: CASSRTRTGVGYTF
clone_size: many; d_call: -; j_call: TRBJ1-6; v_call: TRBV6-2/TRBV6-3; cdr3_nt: TGTGCCAGCAGTTTCCACAGGGAGGGGAATTCACCCCTCCACTTT; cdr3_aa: CASSFHREGNSPLHF
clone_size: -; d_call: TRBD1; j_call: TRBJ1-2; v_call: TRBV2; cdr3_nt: TGTGCCAGCAGTGACAGGGGGTTTTATGGCTACACCTTC; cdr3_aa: CASSDRGFYGYTF
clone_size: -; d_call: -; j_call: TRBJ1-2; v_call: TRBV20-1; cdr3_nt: TGCAGTGCTAGATCCCGGGACACCTCTAACTATGGCTACACCTTC; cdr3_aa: CSARSRDTSNYGYTF
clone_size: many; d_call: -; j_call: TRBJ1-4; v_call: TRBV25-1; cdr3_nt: TGTGCCAGCAGTGATGGGCGCCTTCAATGGGAAAAACTGTTTTTT; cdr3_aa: CASSDGRLQWEKLFF
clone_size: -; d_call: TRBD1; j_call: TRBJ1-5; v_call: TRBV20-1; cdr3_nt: TGCAGTGCTAGGTTGACAGGGGCTAATCAGCCCCAGCATTTT; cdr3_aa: CSARLTGANQPQHF
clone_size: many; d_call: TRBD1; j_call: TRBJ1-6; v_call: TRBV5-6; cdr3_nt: TGTGCCAGCAGCTTCCGGGACAGGGGCTTCGTACCCCTCCACTTT; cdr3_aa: CASSFRDRGFVPLHF
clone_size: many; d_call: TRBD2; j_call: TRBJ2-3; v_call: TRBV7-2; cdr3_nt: TGTGCCAGCAGCTTAGTGGGGACTAGCGGAAGCACAGATACGCAGTATTTT; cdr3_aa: CASSLVGTSGSTDTQYF
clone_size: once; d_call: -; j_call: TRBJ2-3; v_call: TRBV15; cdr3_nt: TGTGCCACCAGCCCTCGATCAGATACGCAGTATTTT; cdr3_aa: CATSPRSDTQYF
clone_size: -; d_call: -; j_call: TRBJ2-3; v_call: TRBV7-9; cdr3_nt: TGTGCCAGCAGCTCGCAGGGTTATGACACAGATACGCAGTATTTT; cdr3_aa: CASSSQGYDTDTQYF
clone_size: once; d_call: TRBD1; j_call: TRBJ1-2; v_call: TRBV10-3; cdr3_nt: TGTGCTAGGAAACGAGGACAGGGCTATGGCTACACCTTC; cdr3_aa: CARKRGQGYGYTF
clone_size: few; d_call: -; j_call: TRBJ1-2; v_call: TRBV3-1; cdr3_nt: TGTGCCAGCAGCCAAAAAGCAGGCTCTCTCTATGGCTACACCTTC; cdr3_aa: CASSQKAGSLYGYTF
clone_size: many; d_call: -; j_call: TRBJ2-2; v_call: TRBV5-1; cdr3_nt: TGCGCCAGCAGCTCATCAGGTGGGGAGCTGTTTTTT; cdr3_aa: CASSSSGGELFF
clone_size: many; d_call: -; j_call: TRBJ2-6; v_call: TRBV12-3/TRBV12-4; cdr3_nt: TGTGCCAGCAGTTTCCCAGGAGCAGGGGCCAACGTCCTGACTTTC; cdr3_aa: CASSFPGAGANVLTF
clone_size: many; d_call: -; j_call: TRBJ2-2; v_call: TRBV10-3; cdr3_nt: TGTGCCATCAGTGGGCGGACAGCGAACACCGGGGAGCTGTTTTTT; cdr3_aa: CAISGRTANTGELFF
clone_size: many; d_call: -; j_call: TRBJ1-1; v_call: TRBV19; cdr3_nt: TGTGCCAGTAGTTTTCCCAGGAGGGGGACTGAAGCTTTCTTT; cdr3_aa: CASSFPRRGTEAFF
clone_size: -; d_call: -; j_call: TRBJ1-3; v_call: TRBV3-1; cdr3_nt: TGTGCCAGCAGCCAAGATCCAATGGGTTCTGGAAACACCATATATTTT; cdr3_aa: CASSQDPMGSGNTIYF
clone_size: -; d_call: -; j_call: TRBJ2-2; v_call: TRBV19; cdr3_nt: TGTGCCAGTAGTATCGCGGTGGCGGCCGGGGAGCTGTTTTTT; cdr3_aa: CASSIAVAAGELFF
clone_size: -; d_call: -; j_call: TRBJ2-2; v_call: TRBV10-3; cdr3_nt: TGTGCCAACAGTATTGTCGGGTCCACCGGGGAGCTGTTTTTT; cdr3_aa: CANSIVGSTGELFF
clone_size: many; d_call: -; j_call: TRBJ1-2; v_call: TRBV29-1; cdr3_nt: TGCAGCGTTACCTCAGGGTATGGCTACACCTTC; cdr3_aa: CSVTSGYGYTF
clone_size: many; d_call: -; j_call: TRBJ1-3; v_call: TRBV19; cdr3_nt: TGTGCCAGTATCTCACCGAACGGAAACACCATATATTTT; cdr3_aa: CASISPNGNTIYF
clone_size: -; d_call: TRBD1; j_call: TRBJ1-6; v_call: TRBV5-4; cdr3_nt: TGTGCCAGCAGCTCGGACAGGGGTCGTAATTCACCCCTCCACTTT; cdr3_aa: CASSSDRGRNSPLHF
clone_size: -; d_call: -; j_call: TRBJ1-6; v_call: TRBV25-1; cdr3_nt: TGTGCCAGCAGCGCCGGATCAGATAATTCACCCCTCCACTTT; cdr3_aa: CASSAGSDNSPLHF
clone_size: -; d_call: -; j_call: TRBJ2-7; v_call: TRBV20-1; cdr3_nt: TGCAGTGCTAGAAGGCAGTCAACCTACGAGCAGTACTTC; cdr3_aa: CSARRQSTYEQYF
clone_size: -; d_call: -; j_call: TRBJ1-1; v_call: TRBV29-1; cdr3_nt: TGCAGCGCCAAGAACACTGAAGCTTTCTTT; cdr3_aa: CSAKNTEAFF
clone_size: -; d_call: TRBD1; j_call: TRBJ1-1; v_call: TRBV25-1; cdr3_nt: TGTGCCAGCAGTGACGACAGGGCGACGGGCACTGAAGCTTTCTTT; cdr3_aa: CASSDDRATGTEAFF
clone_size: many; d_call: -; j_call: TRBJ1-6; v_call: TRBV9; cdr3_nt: TGTGCCAGCAGACCCGCAGGGTATCTTTCACCCCTCCACTTT; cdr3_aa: CASRPAGYLSPLHF
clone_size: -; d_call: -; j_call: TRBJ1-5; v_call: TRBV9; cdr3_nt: TGTGCCAGCAAGATCAGACGCCCCAATCAGCCCCAGCATTTT; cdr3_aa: CASKIRRPNQPQHF
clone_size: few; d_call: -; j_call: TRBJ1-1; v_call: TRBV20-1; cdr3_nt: TGCAGTGCTAGGCGTCGGGGGGCCCAAACGAACACTGAAGCTTTCTTT; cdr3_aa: CSARRRGAQTNTEAFF
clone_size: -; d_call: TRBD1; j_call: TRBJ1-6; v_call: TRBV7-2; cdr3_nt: TGTGCCAGCAGCTCGGACAGGGGAGGAGGTTCACCCCTCCACTTT; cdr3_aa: CASSSDRGGGSPLHF
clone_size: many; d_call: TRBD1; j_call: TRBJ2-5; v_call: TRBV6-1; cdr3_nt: TGTGCCAGCCTCTCCGGGACAGCCCAAGAGACCCAGTACTTC; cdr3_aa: CASLSGTAQETQYF
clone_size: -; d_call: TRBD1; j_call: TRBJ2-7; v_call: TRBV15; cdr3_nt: TGTGCCACCAGCGCACGGACAGGGCAGTACGAGCAGTACTTC; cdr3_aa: CATSARTGQYEQYF
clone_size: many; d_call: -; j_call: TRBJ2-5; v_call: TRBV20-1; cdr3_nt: TGCAGTGCTAGACTCCTAACCAAGACCCAGTACTTC; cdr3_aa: CSARLLTKTQYF
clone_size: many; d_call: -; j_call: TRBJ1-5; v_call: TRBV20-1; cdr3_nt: TGCAGTGCCCGTGGGGCCAGGGCGAGTGATCAGCCCCAGCATTTT; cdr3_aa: CSARGARASDQPQHF
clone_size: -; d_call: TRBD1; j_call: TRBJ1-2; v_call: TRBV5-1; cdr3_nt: TGCGCCAGCAGTCAACAGGGGTTTGGCTACACCTTC; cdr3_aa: CASSQQGFGYTF
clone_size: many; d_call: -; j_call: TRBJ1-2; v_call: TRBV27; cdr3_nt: TGTGCCAGCAAGGACGCATCCTTAACGGGTGGCTACACCTTC; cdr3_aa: CASKDASLTGGYTF
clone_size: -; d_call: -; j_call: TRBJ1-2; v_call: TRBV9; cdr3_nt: TGTGCCAGCAGCGCCGAGTGGGGTGGAGGCTACACCTTC; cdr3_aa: CASSAEWGGGYTF